The 10 T cell receptor beta chains in this list originate from one sample, sequenced in a study of shared clonotypes between healthy human individuals. Naive CD8 cells lacked CD45RO, underwent positive selection for CCR7 and left out terminally differentiated effector memory CD45RA+ cells. The method was immunoSEQ multiplex PCR; TCRdb's version includes in-frame clones alone and lacks a portion of them. This sample has 600,000 or so clones, with about 98% found just once. Sequenced material: naive CD8+ T cells sorted from blood. These receptors were collected from a man younger than 40 in good health.

In the case of this clone: Other DNA sequences from this sample encode an identical CDR3 as well. The gene calls are TRBV11-2 and TRBJ2-7, with D hard to call. V dropped 6 bases and J dropped 3 bases, with 6 bases sitting between them. There are 11 residues in the CDR3. The germline V gene has CDR1 SGHAT and CDR2 FQNNGV. The DNA of the CDR3 is TGTGCCAGCAGTTTTAGCTACGAGCAGTACTTC. This sequence encodes CASSFSYEQYF.

The rearrangement links TRBV4-3 to TRBJ2-7; D is ambiguous. The CDR3 has 16 amino acids. Germline assignment: CDR1 LGHNA and CDR2 YSLEER. The V and J ends lost 0 bases and 3 bases respectively, with 15 bases between them. CDR3 in amino acids: CASSQDPSVAYYEQYF. DNA for the CDR3: TGCGCCAGCAGCCAAGATCCGAGTGTAGCCTACTACGAGCAGTACTTC.

This sequence joins TRBV10-3 and TRBJ1-5; 7 bases are a match to TRBD1. Unmatched junction bases numbered 5, after V lost 3 bases and J lost 0 bases. The CDR3 is made up of 16 amino acids. Germline V lookup: CDR1 ENHRY, CDR2 SYGVKD. The CDR3 region is CAISDPGTDSNQPQHF. In DNA form, the CDR3 reads TGTGCCATCAGTGACCCTGGGACAGATAGCAATCAGCCCCAGCATTTT.

The J gene is TRBJ2-3, the V gene TRBV7-5; the listed D gene, TRBD2, was not tested against the DNA. TRBV7-5 is annotated as a pseudogene. The CDR3 has 19 residues. For the CDR3, the DNA is TGTGTCAGAAGCTTGGACCTAGCGGAGAAGGGGGGCAACACAGATACGCAGTATTTT. This sequence encodes CVRSLDLAEKGGNTDTQYF.

The rearrangement joins TRBV6-1 to TRBJ1-1; D remains ambiguous. The CDR3 covers 15 residues. Between the trimmed V and J ends, which lost 4 bases and 0 bases, there was a span of 12 bases. Germline lookup yields CDR1 MNHNS and CDR2 SASEGT. CDR3 DNA sequence: TGTGCCAGCAGTGTTTTGGGGAGAATGAACACTGAAGCTTTCTTT. Encoded protein: CASSVLGRMNTEAFF.

The chain uses TRBV27 and TRBJ2-2; TRBD1 might be the D (6 bases). The CDR3 spans 16 residues. V was trimmed by 6 bases and J by 0 bases, leaving 14 bases between them. CDR1 MNHEY and CDR2 SMNVEV come from the germline V gene (reference sequence). Written as DNA, the CDR3 is TGTGCCAGCAGACTTGAGGGACATTCGAACACCGGGGAGCTGTTTTTT. This codes for CASRLEGHSNTGELFF.

The rearrangement links TRBV11-2 to TRBJ2-7; D might be TRBD2 (6 bases). Germline V gene lookup returns CDR1 SGHAT and CDR2 FQNNGV. The length of the CDR3 is 16 residues. V was pared by 5 bases and J by 0 bases, with 17 bases between. This CDR3 is CASSPRGRSNSYEQYF. The CDR3 nucleotides are TGTGCCAGCAGCCCCCGAGGGAGGAGTAACTCCTACGAGCAGTACTTC.

V is TRBV9 and J is TRBJ2-1, with D tentatively TRBD1 or TRBD2 (5 bases each). The CDR3 consists of 15 residues. Germline V CDR1 and CDR2: SGDLS, YYNGEE. Trimming stripped 3 bases from V and 9 bases from J, with 19 bases between. DNA for the CDR3: TGTGCCAGCAGCGGCTCCTCGGGACGGGCGGGTGAGCAGTTCTTC. It codes for CASSGSSGRAGEQFF.

This clone was seen only once. The chain joins TRBV4-3 to TRBJ1-1; 11 bases are shared with TRBD1. The CDR3 covers 14 residues. The V segment lost 3 bases and the J segment 5 bases; nucleotides outside the gene matches: 2. CDR1 LGHNA and CDR2 YSLEER come from the germline V gene. As DNA, the CDR3 is TGCGCCAGCAGCCAGGACAGGGGGCCTACTGAAGCTTTCTTT. Amino acids: CASSQDRGPTEAFF.

This chain connects TRBV29-1 to TRBJ2-2; D uncertain. The CDR3 loop spans 13 amino acids. V was cut by 5 bases and J by 1 base, with 8 bases left in between. Germline V gene lookup returns CDR1 SQVTM and CDR2 ANQGSEA. CDR3: CSVKPENTGELFF. The CDR3, as DNA: TGCAGCGTTAAACCGGAGAACACCGGGGAGCTGTTTTTT.